The rows below give T cell receptor beta chains drawn from one sample of a study of vaccination effects on CD4 cells after COVID-19. These receptors' targets are unknown. The repertoire was sequenced with immunoSEQ multiplex PCR; TCRdb's copy has only in-frame clones and lacks some. This sample has 30,000 to 35,000 clones, with about four fifths found just once. Here the sequenced sample was CD4+ T cells from PBMCs cultured with HCoV-NL63 spike peptides, taken after COVID-19 vaccination. The receptors here all came from a human donor who received a COVID-19 vaccine. Some clones in this sample may be carry-over from other donors' samples. The CDR3 runs from the conserved cysteine through the conserved F or W. Fields, in order: V gene, clone size, D gene, J gene, CDR3 DNA, CDR3 protein. The D gene is left open where the match is weak. Clone size is stated in some rows and not others, as once, few, many or a class when expanded.

V gene: TRBV6-5; clone size: few; D gene: NA; J gene: TRBJ1-6; CDR3 DNA: TGTGCCAGCAGCAGCGCGGCGAATTCACCCCTCCACTTT; CDR3 protein: CASSSAANSPLHF
V gene: TRBV24-1; clone size: once; D gene: NA; J gene: TRBJ1-1; CDR3 DNA: TGTGCCACCAGTGATGCGGGCCGGACTGAAGCTTTCTTT; CDR3 protein: CATSDAGRTEAFF
V gene: TRBV4-2; clone size: NA; D gene: NA; J gene: TRBJ2-2; CDR3 DNA: TGTGCCAGCAGCCAAGGGTCAGTCACCGGGGAGCTGTTTTTT; CDR3 protein: CASSQGSVTGELFF
V gene: TRBV12-3/TRBV12-4; clone size: NA; D gene: NA; J gene: TRBJ1-1; CDR3 DNA: TGTGCCAGCAGTCCTTCCGGGTGGGCTGAAGCTTTCTTT; CDR3 protein: CASSPSGWAEAFF
V gene: TRBV3-1/TRBV3-2; clone size: NA; D gene: TRBD1; J gene: TRBJ2-5; CDR3 DNA: TGTGCCAGCAGCTTACAGGGGATAGAGACCCAGTACTTC; CDR3 protein: CASSLQGIETQYF
V gene: TRBV29-1; clone size: NA; D gene: NA; J gene: TRBJ1-2; CDR3 DNA: TGCAGCGTTACAACAGGTGGGACGTATGGCTACACCTTC; CDR3 protein: CSVTTGGTYGYTF
V gene: TRBV9; clone size: NA; D gene: NA; J gene: TRBJ1-3; CDR3 DNA: TGTGCCAGCAGCGTAGGGGGTCAGGGAAACACCATATATTTT; CDR3 protein: CASSVGGQGNTIYF
V gene: TRBV28; clone size: NA; D gene: NA; J gene: TRBJ1-5; CDR3 DNA: TGTGCCAGCAGTTTCCTAGGGACAACTAGCAATCAGCCCCAGCATTTT; CDR3 protein: CASSFLGTTSNQPQHF
V gene: TRBV6-2/TRBV6-3; clone size: NA; D gene: TRBD2; J gene: TRBJ2-1; CDR3 DNA: TGTGCCAGCAGCCCCCCGGTCGGGGGGGCAAATGAGCAGTTCTTC; CDR3 protein: CASSPPVGGANEQFF
V gene: TRBV6-5; clone size: NA; D gene: TRBD2; J gene: TRBJ2-1; CDR3 DNA: TGTGCCAGCAGGCGGACTAGCGGGGGCTACAATGAGCAGTTCTTC; CDR3 protein: CASRRTSGGYNEQFF
V gene: TRBV7-2; clone size: few; D gene: TRBD1; J gene: TRBJ1-2; CDR3 DNA: TGTGCCAGCAGCCAGGACAGGGTTTGGGGCTACACCTTC; CDR3 protein: CASSQDRVWGYTF
V gene: TRBV7-2; clone size: few; D gene: NA; J gene: TRBJ1-5; CDR3 DNA: TGTGCCAGCAGCATCCGGGGGGGGACTATCAATCAGCCCCAGCATTTT; CDR3 protein: CASSIRGGTINQPQHF
V gene: TRBV5-1; clone size: once; D gene: NA; J gene: TRBJ2-3; CDR3 DNA: TGCGCCAGCAGGGGTGTTGGGGTAGGAACAGATACGCAGTATTTT; CDR3 protein: CASRGVGVGTDTQYF
V gene: TRBV13; clone size: NA; D gene: NA; J gene: TRBJ1-3; CDR3 DNA: TGTGCCAGCAGCTCATATGACAGTAGCTCTGGAAACACCATATATTTT; CDR3 protein: CASSSYDSSSGNTIYF
V gene: TRBV12-3/TRBV12-4; clone size: NA; D gene: TRBD1; J gene: TRBJ1-2; CDR3 DNA: TGTGCCAGCAGGCCCGGGACAGGGTATGGCTACACCTTC; CDR3 protein: CASRPGTGYGYTF
V gene: TRBV2; clone size: NA; D gene: TRBD1; J gene: TRBJ1-1; CDR3 DNA: TGTGCCAGCAGGGGACAGCTGAACACTGAAGCTTTCTTT; CDR3 protein: CASRGQLNTEAFF
V gene: TRBV7-2; clone size: NA; D gene: NA; J gene: TRBJ1-5; CDR3 DNA: TGTGCCAGCAGCTCCCCGTCGGGTCAGCCCCAGCATTTT; CDR3 protein: CASSSPSGQPQHF
V gene: TRBV4-3; clone size: NA; D gene: NA; J gene: TRBJ1-1; CDR3 DNA: TGCGCCAGCAGCCAAGATTACTCCCCCTATTTAGAAGCTTTCTTT; CDR3 protein: CASSQDYSPYLEAFF
V gene: TRBV2; clone size: NA; D gene: TRBD1; J gene: TRBJ1-5; CDR3 DNA: TGTGCCAGCAGACCCACGACAGGGACATATAGCAATCAGCCCCAGCATTTT; CDR3 protein: CASRPTTGTYSNQPQHF
V gene: TRBV4-1; clone size: NA; D gene: TRBD1; J gene: TRBJ1-5; CDR3 DNA: TGCGCCAGCAGCCTAAGCCGGGACAGGGCCCCTCAGCCCCAGCATTTT; CDR3 protein: CASSLSRDRAPQPQHF
V gene: TRBV6-5; clone size: NA; D gene: NA; J gene: TRBJ2-2; CDR3 DNA: TGTGCCAGCAGACTAGACACCGGGGAGCTGTTTTTT; CDR3 protein: CASRLDTGELFF
V gene: TRBV5-5; clone size: NA; D gene: TRBD1; J gene: TRBJ2-5; CDR3 DNA: TGTGCCAGCAGCCATAGACAGGGGGCAGGCCAAGAGACCCAGTACTTC; CDR3 protein: CASSHRQGAGQETQYF
V gene: TRBV12-3/TRBV12-4; clone size: few; D gene: NA; J gene: TRBJ1-5; CDR3 DNA: TGTGCCAGCGCCTTACGAGCGGAGTCGGCCCAGCATTTT; CDR3 protein: CASALRAESAQHF
V gene: TRBV7-9; clone size: NA; D gene: TRBD2; J gene: TRBJ2-5; CDR3 DNA: TGTGCCAGCAGCTCACGGATTTGGGGGGGGCAAGAGACCCAGTACTTC; CDR3 protein: CASSSRIWGGQETQYF
V gene: TRBV30; clone size: NA; D gene: NA; J gene: TRBJ1-4; CDR3 DNA: TGTGCCTGGAGCCCAACGGTTGGGACTAATGAAAAACTGTTTTTT; CDR3 protein: CAWSPTVGTNEKLFF
V gene: TRBV29-1; clone size: NA; D gene: TRBD2; J gene: TRBJ2-5; CDR3 DNA: TGCAGCGTTGGGCCTAGCGGGGAAGAGACCCAGTACTTC; CDR3 protein: CSVGPSGEETQYF
V gene: TRBV5-1; clone size: NA; D gene: TRBD1; J gene: TRBJ1-1; CDR3 DNA: TGCGCCAGCAGCTTGCAGACAGGGTTGGGGACCACTGAAGCTTTCTTT; CDR3 protein: CASSLQTGLGTTEAFF